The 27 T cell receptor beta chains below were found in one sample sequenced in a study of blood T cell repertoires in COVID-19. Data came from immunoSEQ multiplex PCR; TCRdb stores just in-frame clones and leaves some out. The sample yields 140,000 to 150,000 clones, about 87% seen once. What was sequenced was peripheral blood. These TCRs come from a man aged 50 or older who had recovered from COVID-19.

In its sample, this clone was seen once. CDR3 sequence: CASSLPDNSNSYNSPLHF. The CDR3 region has the DNA TGTGCCAGCAGCTTGCCTGACAACTCCAACTCCTATAATTCACCCCTCCACTTT. The chain recombines TRBV5-5 with TRBJ1-6; no clear D. Trimming shortened V by 1 base and J by 0 bases, and 14 bases separated the two germline ends. CDR1 and CDR2 from the germline V gene are SGHKS and YYEKEE (reference sequence). This CDR3 has 18 residues.

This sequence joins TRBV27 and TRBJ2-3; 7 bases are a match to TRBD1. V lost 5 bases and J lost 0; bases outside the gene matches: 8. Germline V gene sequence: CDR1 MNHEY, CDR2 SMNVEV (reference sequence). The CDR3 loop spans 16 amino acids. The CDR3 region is CASSITRDRSTDTQYF. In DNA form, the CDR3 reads TGTGCCAGCAGTATTACACGGGACAGAAGCACAGATACGCAGTATTTT.

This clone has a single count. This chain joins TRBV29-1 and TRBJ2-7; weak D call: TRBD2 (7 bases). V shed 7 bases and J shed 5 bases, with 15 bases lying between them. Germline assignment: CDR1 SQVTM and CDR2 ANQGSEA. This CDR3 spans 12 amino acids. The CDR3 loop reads CSAGEGPHEQYF. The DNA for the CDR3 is TGCAGCGCAGGGGAGGGGCCCCACGAGCAGTACTTC.

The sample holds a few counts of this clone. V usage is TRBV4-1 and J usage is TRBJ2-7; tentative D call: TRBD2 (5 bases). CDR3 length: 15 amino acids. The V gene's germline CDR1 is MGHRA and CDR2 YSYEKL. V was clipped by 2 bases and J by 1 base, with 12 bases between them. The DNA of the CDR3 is TGCGCCAGCAGCCAACCCGAGGGTCCATCCTACGAGCAGTACTTC. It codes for CASSQPEGPSYEQYF.

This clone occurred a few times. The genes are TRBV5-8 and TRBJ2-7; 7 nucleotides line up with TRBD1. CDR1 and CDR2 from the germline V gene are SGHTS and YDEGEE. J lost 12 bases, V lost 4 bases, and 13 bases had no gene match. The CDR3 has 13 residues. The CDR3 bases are TGTGCCAGCAGCCCCATTCCCCGACAGGGCACGTACTTC. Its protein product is CASSPIPRQGTYF.

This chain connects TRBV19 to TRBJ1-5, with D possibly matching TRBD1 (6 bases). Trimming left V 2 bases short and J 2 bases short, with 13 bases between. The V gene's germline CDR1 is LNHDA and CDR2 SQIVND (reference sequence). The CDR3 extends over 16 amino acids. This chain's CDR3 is CASSITGGEGNQPQHF. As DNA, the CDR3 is TGTGCCAGTAGTATAACGGGGGGCGAGGGCAATCAGCCCCAGCATTTT.

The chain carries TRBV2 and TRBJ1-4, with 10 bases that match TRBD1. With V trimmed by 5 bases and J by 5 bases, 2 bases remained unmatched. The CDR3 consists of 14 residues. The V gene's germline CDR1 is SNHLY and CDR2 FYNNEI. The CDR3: CASSLGQGNEKLFF. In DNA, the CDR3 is TGTGCCAGCAGTCTGGGACAGGGGAATGAAAAACTGTTTTTT.

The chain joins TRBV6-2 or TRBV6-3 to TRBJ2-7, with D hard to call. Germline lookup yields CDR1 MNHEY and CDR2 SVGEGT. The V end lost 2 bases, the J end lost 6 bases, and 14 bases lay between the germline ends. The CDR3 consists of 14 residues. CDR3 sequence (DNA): TGTGCCAGCAGTTACGCATCTCTAGTGGGCGAGCAGTACTTC. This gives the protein CASSYASLVGEQYF.

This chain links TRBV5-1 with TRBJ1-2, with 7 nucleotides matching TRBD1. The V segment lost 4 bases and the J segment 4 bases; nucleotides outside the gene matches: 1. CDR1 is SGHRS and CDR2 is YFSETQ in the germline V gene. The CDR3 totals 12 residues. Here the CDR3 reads CASSRDSYGYTF. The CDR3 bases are TGCGCCAGCAGCAGGGACAGCTATGGCTACACCTTC.

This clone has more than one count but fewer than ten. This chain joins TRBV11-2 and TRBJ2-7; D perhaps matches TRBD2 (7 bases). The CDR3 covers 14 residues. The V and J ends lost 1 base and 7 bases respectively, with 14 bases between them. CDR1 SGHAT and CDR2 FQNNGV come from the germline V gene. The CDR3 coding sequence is TGTGCCAGCAGCTTAGGCGGGGGCCCTAGAGAGCAGTACTTC. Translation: CASSLGGGPREQYF. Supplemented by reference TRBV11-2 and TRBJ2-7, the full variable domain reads EAGVAQSPRYKIIEKRQSVAFWCNPISGHATLYWYQQILGQGPKLLIQFQNNGVVDDSQLPKDRFSAERLKGVDSTLKIQPAKLEDSAVYLCASSLGGGPREQYFGPGTRLTVT.

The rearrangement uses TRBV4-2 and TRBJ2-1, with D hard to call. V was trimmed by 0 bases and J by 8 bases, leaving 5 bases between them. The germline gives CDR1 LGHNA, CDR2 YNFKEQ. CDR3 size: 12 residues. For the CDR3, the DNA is TGTGCCAGCAGCCAAGATCTAGATGAGCAGTTCTTC. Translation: CASSQDLDEQFF.

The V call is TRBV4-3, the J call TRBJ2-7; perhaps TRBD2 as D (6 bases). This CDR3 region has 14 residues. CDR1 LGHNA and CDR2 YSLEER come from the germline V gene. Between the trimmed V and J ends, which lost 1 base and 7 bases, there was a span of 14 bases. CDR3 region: CASSQVFPGGEQYF. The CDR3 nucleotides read TGCGCCAGCAGCCAAGTCTTTCCTGGGGGGGAGCAGTACTTC.

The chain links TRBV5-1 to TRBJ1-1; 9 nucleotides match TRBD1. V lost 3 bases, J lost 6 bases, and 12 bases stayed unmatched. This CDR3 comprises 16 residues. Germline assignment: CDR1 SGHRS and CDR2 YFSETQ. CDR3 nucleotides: TGCGCCAGCAGCTCGATAGGGACAGGGAGTGAGGCTGAAGCTTTCTTT. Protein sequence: CASSSIGTGSEAEAFF.

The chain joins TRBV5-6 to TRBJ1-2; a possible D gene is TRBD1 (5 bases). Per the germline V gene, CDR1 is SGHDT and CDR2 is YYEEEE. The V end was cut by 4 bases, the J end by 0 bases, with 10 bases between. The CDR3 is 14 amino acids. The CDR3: CASSLRTPNYGYTF. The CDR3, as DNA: TGTGCCAGCAGCCTTCGGACACCTAACTATGGCTACACCTTC.

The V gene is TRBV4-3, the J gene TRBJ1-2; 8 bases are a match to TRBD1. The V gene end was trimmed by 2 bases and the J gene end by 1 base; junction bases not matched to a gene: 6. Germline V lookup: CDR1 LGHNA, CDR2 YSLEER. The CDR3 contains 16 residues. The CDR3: CASSQRTGKLNYGYTF. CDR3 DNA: TGCGCCAGCAGCCAACGGACAGGGAAGCTTAACTATGGCTACACCTTC.

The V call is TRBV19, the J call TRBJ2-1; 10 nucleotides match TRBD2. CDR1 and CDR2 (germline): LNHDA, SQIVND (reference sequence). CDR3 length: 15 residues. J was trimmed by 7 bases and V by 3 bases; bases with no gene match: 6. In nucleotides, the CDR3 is TGTGCCAGTAGTATCCGTAGCGGGGGGTTGAATGAGCAGTTCTTC. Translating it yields CASSIRSGGLNEQFF.

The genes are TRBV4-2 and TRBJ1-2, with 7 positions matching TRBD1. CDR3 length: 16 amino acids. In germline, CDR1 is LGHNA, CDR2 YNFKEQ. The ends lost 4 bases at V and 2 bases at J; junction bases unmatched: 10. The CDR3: CASSLSPGTDNYGYTF. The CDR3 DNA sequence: TGTGCCAGCAGCCTGAGTCCTGGGACAGACAACTATGGCTACACCTTC.

CDR3 bases: TGTGCCAGCAGCTTAAGTTCCCGGCGGGGGGGCTTAGAGACCCAGTACTTC. It translates to CASSLSSRRGGLETQYF. V and J are TRBV7-3 and TRBJ2-5, with 9 positions matching TRBD2. CDR1 SGHTA and CDR2 FQGTGA come from the germline V gene. This CDR3 has 17 amino acids. Losses at the gene ends were 1 base for V and 4 bases for J; bases not matched to a gene: 10.

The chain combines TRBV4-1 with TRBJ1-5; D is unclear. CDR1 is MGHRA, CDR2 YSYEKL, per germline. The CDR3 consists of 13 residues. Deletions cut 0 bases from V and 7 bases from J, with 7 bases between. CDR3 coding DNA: TGCGCCAGCAGCCAAGACCCTCCGCAGCCCCAGCATTTT. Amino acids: CASSQDPPQPQHF.

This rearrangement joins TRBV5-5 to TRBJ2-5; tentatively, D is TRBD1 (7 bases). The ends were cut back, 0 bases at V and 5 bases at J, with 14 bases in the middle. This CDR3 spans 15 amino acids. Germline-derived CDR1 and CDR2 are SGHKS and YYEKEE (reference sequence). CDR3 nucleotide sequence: TGTGCCAGCAGCTTGGGGCTACAGGGGAGGGAGACCCAGTACTTC. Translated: CASSLGLQGRETQYF.

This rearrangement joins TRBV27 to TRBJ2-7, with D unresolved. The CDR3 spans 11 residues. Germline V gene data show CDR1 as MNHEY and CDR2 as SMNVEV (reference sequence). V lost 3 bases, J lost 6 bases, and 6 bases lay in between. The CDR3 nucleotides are TGTGCCAGCAGTTTTCTCGGCGAGCAGTACTTC. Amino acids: CASSFLGEQYF.

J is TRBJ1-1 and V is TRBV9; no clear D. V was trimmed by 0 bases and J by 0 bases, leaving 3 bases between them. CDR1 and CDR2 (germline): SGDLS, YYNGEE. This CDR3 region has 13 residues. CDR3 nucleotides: TGTGCCAGCAGCGTAGATATGAACACTGAAGCTTTCTTT. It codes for CASSVDMNTEAFF.

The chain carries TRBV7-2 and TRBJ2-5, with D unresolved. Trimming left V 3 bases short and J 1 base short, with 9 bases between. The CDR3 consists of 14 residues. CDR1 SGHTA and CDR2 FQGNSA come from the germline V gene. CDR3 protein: CASSFWAAQETQYF. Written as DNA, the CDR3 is TGTGCCAGCAGCTTTTGGGCAGCCCAAGAGACCCAGTACTTC. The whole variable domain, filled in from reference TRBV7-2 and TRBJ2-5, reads GAGVSQSPSNKVTEKGKDVELRCDPISGHTALYWYRQSLGQGLEFLIYFQGNSAPDKSGLPSDRFSAERTGGSVSTLTIQRTQQEDSAVYLCASSFWAAQETQYFGPGTRLLVL.

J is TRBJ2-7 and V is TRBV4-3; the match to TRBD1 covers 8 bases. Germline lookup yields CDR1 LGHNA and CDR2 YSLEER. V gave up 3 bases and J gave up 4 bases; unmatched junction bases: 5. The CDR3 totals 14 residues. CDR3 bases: TGCGCCAGCAGCCACGGACAGGGAGCGTACGAGCAGTACTTC. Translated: CASSHGQGAYEQYF.

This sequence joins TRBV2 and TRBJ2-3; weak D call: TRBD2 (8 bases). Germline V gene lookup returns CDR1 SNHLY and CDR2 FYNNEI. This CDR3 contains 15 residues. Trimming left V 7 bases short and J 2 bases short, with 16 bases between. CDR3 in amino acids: CASTGTRGPTDTQYF. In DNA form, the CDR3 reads TGTGCCAGCACCGGGACTAGGGGGCCCACAGATACGCAGTATTTT.

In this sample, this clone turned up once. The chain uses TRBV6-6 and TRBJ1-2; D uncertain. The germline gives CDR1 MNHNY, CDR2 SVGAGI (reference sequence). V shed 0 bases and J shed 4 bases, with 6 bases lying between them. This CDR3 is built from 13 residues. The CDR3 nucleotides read TGTGCCAGCAGTTACTCGATCAGCTATGGCTACACCTTC. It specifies CASSYSISYGYTF.

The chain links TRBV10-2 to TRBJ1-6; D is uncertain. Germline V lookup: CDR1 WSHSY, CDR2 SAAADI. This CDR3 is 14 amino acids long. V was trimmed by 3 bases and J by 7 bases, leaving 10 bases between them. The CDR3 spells CASSDGVQNSPLHF. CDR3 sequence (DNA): TGCGCCAGCAGTGACGGGGTACAAAATTCACCCCTCCACTTT.